The clone carrying this T cell receptor beta chain came up many times. TCRdb re-derived calls from the reads in MiXCR, one entry per CDR3 protein. Of about 250,000 distinct CDR3 sequences in the sample, roughly 26% were seen once. This specimen comes from a study of kidney transplant recipient with SARS-CoV-2 infection. V was cut by 5 bases and J by 4 bases, with 23 bases left in between. Per germline, CDR1 SGHAT and CDR2 FQNNGV. This CDR3 region has 17 residues. The V and J genes are TRBV11-2 and TRBJ1-2; D is unclear. The source is a male patient in his thirties who had COVID-19 and was a kidney transplant recipient. Some T cells may arise from the graft donor. The material was a blood sample, obtained at baseline and on day 111 from a kidney transplant recipient. CDR3 amino acids: CASSMVRTSRKTYGYTF. CDR3 bases: TGTGCCAGCAGCATGGTCCGAACAAGCAGAAAGACCTATGGCTACACCTTC.